This record covers a single TCR beta chain. This entry is derived from a study of blood T cell repertoires in COVID-19. On the study more broadly: The study drew acute and convalescent COVID-19 samples from the United States, Italy and Spain. T cells, B-cell-depleted T cells, or PBMCs provided the cDNA or gDNA that served as material.

As handled by the study authors: Researchers report that nucleated cell counts were estimated from reference gene primer amplification. Libraries were prepared by immunoSEQ multiplex PCR; TCRdb keeps only in-frame clonotypes and omits some of them. V, J and clone size derive from that table, while D and trimming were established from the DNA sequence. Counted here are roughly 230,000 clones, more than 65% occurring once; the ten biggest clones make up around 4.4%. The CDR3 contains 17 residues. V trimming: 0 bases; J trimming: 4 bases; junction bases outside the gene matches: 6. The rearrangement uses TRBV23-1 and TRBJ2-2, with 9 bases aligning to TRBD2. TRBV23-1 is an ORF; its function is uncertain. This TCR derives from a man in his fifties with active or convalescent COVID-19. What was sequenced was peripheral blood. The chain's CDR3 is CASSQSKAGGLTGELFF. For the CDR3, the DNA is TGCGCCAGCAGTCAATCTAAAGCGGGGGGACTCACCGGGGAGCTGTTTTTT.